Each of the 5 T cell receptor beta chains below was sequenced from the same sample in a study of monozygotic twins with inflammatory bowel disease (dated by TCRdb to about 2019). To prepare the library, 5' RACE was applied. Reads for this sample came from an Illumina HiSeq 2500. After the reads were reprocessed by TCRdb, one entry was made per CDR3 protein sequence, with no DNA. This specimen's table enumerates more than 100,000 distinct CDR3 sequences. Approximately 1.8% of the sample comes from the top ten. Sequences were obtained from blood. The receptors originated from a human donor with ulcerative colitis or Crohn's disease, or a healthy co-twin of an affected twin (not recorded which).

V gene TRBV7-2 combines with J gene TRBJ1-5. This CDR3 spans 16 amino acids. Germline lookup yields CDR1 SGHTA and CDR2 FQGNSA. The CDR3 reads CASSREANTVNQPQHF.

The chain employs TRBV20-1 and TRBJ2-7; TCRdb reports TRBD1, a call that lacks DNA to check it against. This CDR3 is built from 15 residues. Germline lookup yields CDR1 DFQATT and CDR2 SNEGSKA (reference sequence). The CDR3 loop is CSASATARGVNEQYF.

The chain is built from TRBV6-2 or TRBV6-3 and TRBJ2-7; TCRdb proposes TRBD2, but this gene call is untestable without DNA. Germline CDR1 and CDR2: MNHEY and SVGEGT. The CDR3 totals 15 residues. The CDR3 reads CASMQGGLVPYEQYF.

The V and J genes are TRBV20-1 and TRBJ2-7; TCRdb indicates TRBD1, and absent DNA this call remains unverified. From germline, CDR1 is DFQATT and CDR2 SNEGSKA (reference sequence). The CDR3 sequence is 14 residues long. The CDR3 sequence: CSAETEPPTYEQYF.

The CDR3 reads CASSSGGIRGSPLHF. V usage is TRBV12-3 or TRBV12-4 and J usage is TRBJ1-6; TCRdb gives TRBD1 as the D gene, but with no DNA this cannot be confirmed. The CDR3 is 15 residues long.